Below are 5 T cell receptor beta chains sequenced from a single sample in a study of T-cell reconstitution after alpha-beta-depleted transplantation in children. Using unique molecular identifiers, the investigators prepared the TCRbeta library. TCRdb analysed the PCR reads with MiXCR anew, one entry per CDR3 protein. Of 500,000 or so distinct CDR3 sequences in the sample, approximately 10% were seen once. The specimen comprised PBMCs, mostly from graft donor cells, sampled 180 days after TCRalphabeta/CD19-depleted stem cell transplant. The receptors here all came from a female patient between 2 and 15 years old who had a stem cell transplant for aplastic anemia, so the T cells may come from the graft donor.

The sample holds a few counts of this clonotype. The chain uses TRBV6-5 and TRBJ1-5; D perhaps matches TRBD1 (5 bases). In germline, CDR1 is MNHEY, CDR2 SVGAGI. Trimming took 4 bases from V and 0 from J, leaving 22 bases between them. The CDR3 is 19 amino acids. DNA for the CDR3: TGTGCCAGCAGTTCTCGAACAGGTTGGGGGATCAATAGCAATCAGCCCCAGCATTTT. Amino acid sequence: CASSSRTGWGINSNQPQHF.

The chain uses TRBV7-8 and TRBJ2-2, with TRBD1 matching 7 bases. Unmatched junction bases numbered 3, after V lost 2 bases and J lost 6 bases. The CDR3 consists of 14 residues. Germline loops: CDR1 SGHVS, CDR2 FQNEAQ. The CDR3 loop reads CASSLTGVAGELFF. The CDR3 DNA is TGTGCCAGCAGCTTAACAGGGGTCGCCGGGGAGCTGTTTTTT.

This clonotype has a count of ten or more. The rearrangement uses TRBV4-3 and TRBJ2-2, with a tentative D call TRBD2 (6 bases). Trimming removed 3 bases from V and 3 bases from J, with 11 bases in between. This CDR3 spans 15 amino acids. Looked up from germline, CDR1 is LGHNA and CDR2 is YSLEER. Written as DNA, the CDR3 is TGCGCCAGCAGCCAGGAGGGTTCCTACACCGGGGAGCTGTTTTTT. Amino acids: CASSQEGSYTGELFF.

The V gene is TRBV28, the J gene TRBJ2-1, with TRBD2 matching 8 bases. Germline V CDR1 and CDR2: MDHEN, SYDVKM. Losses at the gene ends were 7 bases for V and 9 bases for J; bases not matched to a gene: 14. The CDR3 sequence is 15 residues long. Here the CDR3 reads CASTDPGGRRGEQFF. CDR3 nucleotides: TGTGCCAGCACCGACCCTGGCGGGAGGCGGGGTGAGCAGTTCTTC. The whole variable domain, remainder taken from reference TRBV28 and TRBJ2-1, is DVKVTQSSRYLVKRTGEKVFLECVQDMDHENMFWYRQDPGLGLRLIYFSYDVKMKEKGDIPEGYSVSREKKERFSLILESASTNQTSMYLCASTDPGGRRGEQFFGPGTRLTVL.

This clonotype appeared many times. The chain carries TRBV15 and TRBJ2-1; 7 nucleotides agree with TRBD2. V was pared by 1 base and J by 4 bases, with 4 bases of the junction left unmatched. CDR3 size: 15 residues. The germline V gene encodes CDR1 LNHNV and CDR2 YYDKDF (reference sequence). CDR3 sequence reads: CATSRVRREYNEQFF. CDR3 nucleotide sequence: TGTGCCACCAGCAGAGTGAGGCGGGAGTACAATGAGCAGTTCTTC.